The 22 T cell receptor beta chains given below trace back to one sample, sequenced in a study of cytomegalovirus exposure and HLA in healthy donors. Some clones are missing from TCRdb's copy, which holds only in-frame ones; the method was immunoSEQ multiplex PCR. Among 150,000 to 200,000 clones listed, roughly 96% were seen once. Sequenced material: PBMCs. These receptors were obtained from a woman aged 18-30 years in good health and CMV-seronegative.

The rearrangement joins TRBV5-8 to TRBJ1-1; a weak D match, TRBD1 (5 bases). The CDR3 runs 17 residues. Per germline, CDR1 SGHTS and CDR2 YDEGEE. V was trimmed by 3 bases and J by 0 bases, leaving 18 bases between them. The CDR3 protein is CASSSLRGIGLNTEAFF. CDR3 bases: TGTGCCAGCAGCTCTCTCCGGGGGATCGGGTTGAACACTGAAGCTTTCTTT.

The chain joins TRBV2 to TRBJ1-2; 7 bases map to TRBD1. J gave up 4 bases and V 5 bases, and 7 bases lay outside the gene matches. Germline V gives CDR1 SNHLY, CDR2 FYNNEI. This CDR3 contains 14 residues. In nucleotides, the CDR3 is TGTGCCAGCAGTTATGGACAGGCGATCTATGGCTACACCTTC. This codes for CASSYGQAIYGYTF.

For this clone: An end of the junction differs from the germline gene, which may be a read error. This sequence joins TRBV7-2 and TRBJ2-3; 11 bases fit TRBD2. Per the germline V gene, CDR1 is SGHTA and CDR2 is FQGNSA. The CDR3 loop spans 15 amino acids. The CDR3 here is CASSLELAGGLRRLF. In DNA form, the CDR3 reads TGTGCCAGCAGCTTAGAGCTAGCGGGGGGCCTCCGGAGACTATTT. Full variable domain (outside the CDR3, taken from reference TRBV7-2 and TRBJ2-3): GAGVSQSPSNKVTEKGKDVELRCDPISGHTALYWYRQSLGQGLEFLIYFQGNSAPDKSGLPSDRFSAERTGGSVSTLTIQRTQQEDSAVYLCASSLELAGGLRRLFGPGTRLTVL.

J is TRBJ1-2 and V is TRBV5-6; D call uncertain. V lost 4 bases, J lost 5 bases, and 15 bases lay in between. The CDR3 is 14 amino acids. CDR1 and CDR2 (germline): SGHDT, YYEEEE. CDR3 DNA sequence: TGTGCCAGCAGCCCTGGGGAGGGAAGGTATGGCTACACCTTC. This gives the protein CASSPGEGRYGYTF.

The sample holds a few counts of this clone. The chain employs TRBV4-1 and TRBJ2-7, with 9 bases that match TRBD2. Germline CDR1 MGHRA, CDR2 YSYEKL. CDR3 length: 14 residues. J lost 2 bases, V lost 5 bases, and 4 bases had no gene match. In DNA form, the CDR3 reads TGCGCCAGCAGCGGGGAGCGGGGGGCCTACGAGCAGTACTTC. This translates into CASSGERGAYEQYF.

This chain uses TRBV6-1 with TRBJ1-2; no definite D call. The CDR3 is 13 amino acids. Looked up from germline, CDR1 is MNHNS and CDR2 is SASEGT. V lost 2 bases, J lost 3 bases, and 7 bases lay in between. The CDR3, as DNA: TGTGCCAGCAGTGAATTTTCGGACTATGGCTACACCTTC. Its protein product is CASSEFSDYGYTF.

J is TRBJ1-2 and V is TRBV30; TRBD1 matches at 9 bases. The CDR3 runs to 15 residues. CDR1 is GTSNPN, CDR2 SVGIG, per germline (reference sequence). V lost 1 base, J lost 8 bases, and 11 bases stayed unmatched. The CDR3 DNA reads TGTGCCTGGAGTGAAACCGGGACAGGGCTAAGGGGCTACACCTTC. This encodes CAWSETGTGLRGYTF.

The chain carries TRBV25-1 and TRBJ1-1; TRBD1 is a possible D gene (6 bases). Deletions cut 6 bases from V and 0 bases from J, with 8 bases between. Per germline, CDR1 MGHDK and CDR2 SYGVNS. CDR3 length: 13 residues. The CDR3 nucleotides are TGTGCCAGCAGAGCAGGGGTGAACACTGAAGCTTTCTTT. Protein sequence: CASRAGVNTEAFF.

The genes are TRBV18 and TRBJ2-1; 15 nucleotides match TRBD2. V was pared by 3 bases and J by 14 bases, with 2 bases of the junction left unmatched. CDR3 size: 13 residues. From germline, CDR1 is KGHSH and CDR2 LQKENI. This chain's CDR3 is CASSPWTSGGEFF. The CDR3 DNA is TGTGCCAGCTCACCGTGGACTAGCGGGGGGGAGTTCTTC. Supplemented by reference TRBV18 and TRBJ2-1, the full variable domain reads NAGVMQNPRHLVRRRGQEARLRCSPMKGHSHVYWYRQLPEEGLKFMVYLQKENIIDESGMPKERFSAEFPKEGPSILRIQQVVRGDSAAYFCASSPWTSGGEFFGPGTRLTVL.

V and J are TRBV27 and TRBJ2-6; a possible D gene is TRBD2 (5 bases). Per germline, CDR1 MNHEY and CDR2 SMNVEV (reference sequence). V was trimmed by 2 bases and J by 0 bases, leaving 14 bases between them. This CDR3 has 18 residues. CDR3 protein: CASSLRLVASSGANVLTF. The CDR3 bases are TGTGCCAGCAGTTTACGGTTAGTAGCGTCCTCTGGGGCCAACGTCCTGACTTTC.

The rearrangement links TRBV7-2 to TRBJ1-2, with 7 bases lining up with TRBD1. This CDR3 region has 13 residues. The J segment lost 8 bases and the V segment lost 5 bases, leaving 8 bases of the junction unmatched. CDR1 and CDR2 from the germline V gene are SGHTA and FQGNSA. The CDR3 spells CASSRQGPGGYTF. CDR3 sequence (DNA): TGTGCCAGCAGCAGACAGGGCCCGGGAGGCTACACCTTC.

The chain links TRBV4-2 to TRBJ1-3; a weak D match, TRBD1 (5 bases). Germline V gene lookup returns CDR1 LGHNA and CDR2 YNFKEQ. The V end was cut by 0 bases, the J end by 3 bases, with 15 bases between. This CDR3 spans 17 amino acids. The chain's CDR3 is CASSQDGYRTGGNTIYF. DNA for the CDR3: TGTGCCAGCAGCCAAGATGGATACCGTACAGGTGGAAACACCATATATTTT.

CDR3 in DNA: TGCGCCAGCAGCCAAAGGCCCCCCGGGGGTGGAGGTGGGCAAGAGACCCAGTACTTC. This codes for CASSQRPPGGGGGQETQYF. The genes are TRBV4-1 and TRBJ2-5, with D perhaps TRBD2 (6 bases). The CDR3 is 19 residues long. The V gene lost 2 bases and the J gene lost 2 bases, with 24 bases spanning the gap. Germline V gene lookup returns CDR1 MGHRA and CDR2 YSYEKL.

This clone has only one observation. V is TRBV7-8 and J is TRBJ2-1, with a weak D call TRBD1 (5 bases). V was shortened by 3 bases and J by 1 base, with 10 bases between the two germline ends. The germline CDR1 and CDR2 sequences are SGHVS and FQNEAQ. The length of the CDR3 is 15 residues. The CDR3 here is CASSFSTGSYNEQFF. The CDR3 DNA sequence: TGTGCCAGCAGCTTTAGTACAGGATCCTACAATGAGCAGTTCTTC.

This CDR3 reads CASSYSRGYNEQFF. In DNA form, the CDR3 reads TGTGCCAGCAGTTACTCTCGGGGTTACAATGAGCAGTTCTTC. This chain joins TRBV6-5 and TRBJ2-1; TRBD2 might be the D (5 bases). Between the trimmed V and J ends, which lost 0 bases and 4 bases, there was a span of 7 bases. The CDR3 runs to 14 residues. The germline V gene encodes CDR1 MNHEY and CDR2 SVGAGI.

This clone was found once. V and J are TRBV5-4 and TRBJ2-1; TRBD2 matches 13 bases. The ends lost 6 bases at V and 6 bases at J; junction bases unmatched: 6. Germline lookup yields CDR1 SGHNT and CDR2 YYREEE (reference sequence). CDR3 length: 15 amino acids. The CDR3 DNA is TGTGCCAGCACCCTAACTAGCGGGGGGGCCAATGAGCAGTTCTTC. This codes for CASTLTSGGANEQFF. Combining the CDR3 with reference TRBV5-4 and TRBJ2-1 gives the whole variable domain ETGVTQSPTHLIKTRGQQVTLRCSSQSGHNTVSWYQQALGQGPQFIFQYYREEENGRGNFPPRFSGLQFPNYSSELNVNALELDDSALYLCASTLTSGGANEQFFGPGTRLTVL.

This sequence joins TRBV6-5 and TRBJ2-5; D is uncertain. Per the germline V gene, CDR1 is MNHEY and CDR2 is SVGAGI. There are 13 residues in the CDR3. With 0 bases removed from V and 7 bases from J, the gap between germline ends came to 9 bases. In nucleotides, the CDR3 is TGTGCCAGCAGTTACTCCGAAAGTAGGACCCAGTACTTC. This encodes CASSYSESRTQYF.

The rearrangement links TRBV11-3 to TRBJ2-1, with a weak D call TRBD2 (5 bases). Trimming shortened V by 5 bases and J by 4 bases, and 9 bases separated the two germline ends. Germline assignment: CDR1 SGHNT and CDR2 YENEEA. This CDR3 is 13 amino acids long. In DNA, the CDR3 is TGTGCCAGCAGCCCCACTAGTTACAATGAGCAGTTCTTC. This sequence encodes CASSPTSYNEQFF. Based on the CDR3 plus reference TRBV11-3 and TRBJ2-1, the full variable domain is EAGVVQSPRYKIIEKKQPVAFWCNPISGHNTLYWYLQNLGQGPELLIRYENEEAVDDSQLPKDRFSAERLKGVDSTLKIQPAELGDSAVYLCASSPTSYNEQFFGPGTRLTVL.

The chain couples TRBV10-3 to TRBJ2-7; D is possibly TRBD1 (5 bases). Trimming stripped 0 bases from V and 0 bases from J, with 12 bases between. Germline loops: CDR1 ENHRY, CDR2 SYGVKD. The CDR3 sequence is 16 residues long. CDR3: CAISESVGLGSYEQYF. Written as DNA, the CDR3 is TGTGCCATCAGTGAGTCGGTGGGGCTTGGCTCCTACGAGCAGTACTTC.

The CDR3 spells CASSAITGLNIQYF. The CDR3, as DNA: TGTGCCAGCAGCGCGATAACAGGGTTGAACATTCAGTACTTC. V is TRBV11-2 and J is TRBJ2-4, with D possibly being TRBD1 (6 bases). The CDR3 spans 14 residues. The V and J ends lost 5 bases and 7 bases respectively, with 15 bases between them. Germline V gene lookup returns CDR1 SGHAT and CDR2 FQNNGV. Complete variable domain (other parts from reference TRBV11-2 and TRBJ2-4): EAGVAQSPRYKIIEKRQSVAFWCNPISGHATLYWYQQILGQGPKLLIQFQNNGVVDDSQLPKDRFSAERLKGVDSTLKIQPAKLEDSAVYLCASSAITGLNIQYFGAGTRLSVL.

CDR3: CASSPYGQEGDTQYF. As DNA, the CDR3 is TGTGCCAGCTCACCATATGGACAGGAAGGAGATACGCAGTATTTT. V gene TRBV18 combines with J gene TRBJ2-3; 7 bases map to TRBD1. The CDR3 covers 15 residues. The germline V gene has CDR1 KGHSH and CDR2 LQKENI. The V gene end was trimmed by 2 bases and the J gene end by 5 bases; junction bases not matched to a gene: 7.

This chain uses TRBV2 with TRBJ2-7, with D possibly TRBD1 on 6 matching bases. Deletions cut 3 bases from V and 1 base from J, with 10 bases between. This CDR3 is built from 14 residues. Germline lookup yields CDR1 SNHLY and CDR2 FYNNEI. CDR3 amino acids: CASSEQGPSYEQYF. The CDR3 nucleotides read TGTGCCAGCAGTGAGCAGGGGCCGTCCTACGAGCAGTACTTC.